This record looks at one TCR beta chain sequence and its context. Its target is unknown. The sample comes from a study of cytomegalovirus exposure and HLA in healthy donors. Overall study findings and caveats: Only CMV serostatus was available as immune exposure information. The majority of CMV-associated TCR beta chains were reported as apparently HLA-restricted in a later analysis.

Amplification used 60 Vbeta primers and 13 Jbeta primers. Clones were sequenced by immunoSEQ multiplex PCR, and TCRdb holds only the in-frame ones, with some missing. The table records about 160,000 clones, roughly 82% of them present only once. The CDR3 is 15 amino acids. V gave up 5 bases and J gave up 8 bases; unmatched junction bases: 11. Germline V gives CDR1 MNHEY, CDR2 SVGAGI. The rearrangement links TRBV6-5 to TRBJ1-2, with 10 nucleotides matching TRBD1. The receptor's source is a man in his fifties or sixties in good health and CMV-seropositive. Specimen: PBMCs. Written as DNA, the CDR3 is TGTGCCAGCAGTCCGACAGGGGGCGCGGGGGGCGGCTACACCTTC. This codes for CASSPTGGAGGGYTF.